The sample holds a few counts of the clone carrying this TCR beta chain. In the study's own analysis: Amplification of reference gene primers provided the estimated nucleated cell counts. Assay: immunoSEQ multiplex PCR; the TCRdb copy retains only in-frame clones and omits some. The DNA was the basis for D and trimming; V, J and clone size are from that table. Among about 220,000 clones listed, 80% to 90% were seen once. The germline V and J ends were trimmed by 0 bases and 10 bases, with 13 bases remaining between them. This CDR3 spans 15 amino acids. Germline CDR1 is MNHEY and CDR2 is SVGAGI. The entry originates in a study of blood T cell repertoires in COVID-19. Study summary: The United States, Italy and Spain were the sources of the acute and convalescent COVID-19 samples. PBMCs, B-cell-depleted T cells, or T cells were the source of the cDNA or gDNA that made up the material.

The sequence was collected from a man aged 50 to 59 with active or convalescent COVID-19. The chain combines TRBV6-5 with TRBJ1-6; a weak D match, TRBD1 (6 bases). Sample: peripheral blood. The CDR3 is CASSYSRGLVSPLHF. CDR3 bases: TGTGCCAGCAGTTACTCAAGGGGGTTGGTATCACCCCTCCACTTT.